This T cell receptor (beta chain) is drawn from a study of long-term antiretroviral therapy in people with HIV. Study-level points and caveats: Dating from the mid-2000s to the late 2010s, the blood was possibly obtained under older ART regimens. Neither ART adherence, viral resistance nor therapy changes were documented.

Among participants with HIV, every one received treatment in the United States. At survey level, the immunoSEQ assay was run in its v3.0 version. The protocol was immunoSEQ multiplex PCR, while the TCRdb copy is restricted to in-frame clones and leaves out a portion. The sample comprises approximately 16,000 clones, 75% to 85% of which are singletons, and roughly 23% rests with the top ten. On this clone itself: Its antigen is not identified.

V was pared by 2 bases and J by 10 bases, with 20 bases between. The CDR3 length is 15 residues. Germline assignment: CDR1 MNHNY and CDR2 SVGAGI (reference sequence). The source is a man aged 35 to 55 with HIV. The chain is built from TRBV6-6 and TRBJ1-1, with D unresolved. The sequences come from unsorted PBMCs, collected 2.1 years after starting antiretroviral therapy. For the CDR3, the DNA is TGTGCCAGCAGTTACGACACCCAAGGGAGGTTCGGAGCTTTCTTT. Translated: CASSYDTQGRFGAFF.